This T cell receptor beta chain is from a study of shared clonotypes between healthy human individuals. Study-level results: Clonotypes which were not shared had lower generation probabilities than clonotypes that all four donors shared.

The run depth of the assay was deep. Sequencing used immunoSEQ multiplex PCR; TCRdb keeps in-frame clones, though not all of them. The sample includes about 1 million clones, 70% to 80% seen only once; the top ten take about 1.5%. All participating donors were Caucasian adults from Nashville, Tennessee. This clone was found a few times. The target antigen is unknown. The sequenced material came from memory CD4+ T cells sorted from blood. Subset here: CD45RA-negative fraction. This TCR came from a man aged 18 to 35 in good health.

The CDR3 nucleotides are TGTGCCAGCAGCGGGGAAATGAATTCACCCCTCCACTTT. Protein product: CASSGEMNSPLHF. J is TRBJ1-6 and V is TRBV9; no definite D call. V was pared by 3 bases and J by 7 bases, with 8 bases between. The CDR3 extends over 13 amino acids. Germline values: CDR1 SGDLS, CDR2 YYNGEE.